Included here is one TCR beta chain sequence, with context. Its specificity is unknown. From germline, CDR1 is DFQATT and CDR2 SNEGSKA (reference sequence). The CDR3 spans 10 residues. V was pared by 3 bases and J by 6 bases, with 5 bases between. These data come from a study of shared clonotypes between healthy human individuals. Clones were read by immunoSEQ multiplex PCR, and TCRdb kept only the in-frame ones, dropping some. The sample records under 85,000 clones, about 61% being singletons. Study-level points and caveats: Lower generation probabilities were found for non-shared clonotypes than for those shared by all four donors.

What was sequenced was memory CD8+ T cells sorted from blood. Subset defined: CD45RO+ cells pooled with CCR7-negative TemRA cells. The chain links TRBV20-1 to TRBJ1-1; no definite D call. The origin of this receptor is a man aged 25 to 40 in good health. CDR3 coding DNA: TGCAGTGCTAGCCAGGCTGAAGCTTTCTTT. This gives the protein CSASQAEAFF.